This T cell receptor beta chain was profiled in a study of cytomegalovirus exposure and HLA in healthy donors. Study results and limitations: Analyses of presence and absence presupposed an approximately uniform sequencing depth across donors.

Regarding this clone: Its antigen is still unknown.

In the PCR, 60 Vbeta and 13 Jbeta primers were used. Assay: immunoSEQ multiplex PCR; the TCRdb copy retains only in-frame clones and omits some. The sample includes fewer than 110,000 clones, around 61% of them seen just once. Germline CDR1 is MNHNS and CDR2 is SASEGT. Trimming took off 2 bases at V and 0 bases at J, with 12 bases between the two ends. This CDR3 contains 16 residues. The specimen was PBMCs. The clonotype comes from a woman between 45 and 60 years old in good health and CMV-seronegative. V usage is TRBV6-1 and J usage is TRBJ2-3, with D tentatively TRBD1 (7 bases). Here the CDR3 reads CASSEPGGTSTDTQYF. In nucleotides, the CDR3 is TGTGCCAGCAGTGAACCAGGGGGGACTAGCACAGATACGCAGTATTTT.